This T cell receptor beta chain was obtained from a study of identical twins. A universal primer site arose from template switching, and cDNA bore unique molecular identifiers. One entry per CDR3 protein, called by TCRdb with MiXCR from the 5' RACE reads. The sample gives roughly 720,000 distinct CDR3 sequences, 15% to 20% of which show up once; less than 15% is in the top ten. Losses at the gene ends were 8 bases for V and 5 bases for J; bases not matched to a gene: 7. This CDR3 spans 14 amino acids. Healthy Caucasian donors formed the entire cohort. Separately, the same data were catalogued under a study of T cells expressing NK-cell markers. From that report: In more than 5 donors, dominant CD3+CD56+NKG2C+ clones formed about 1.0-7.5% of CD8+ cells. Also leading the CD3+CD56-NKG2C+ fraction in a handful of donors were these clonotypes.

Source material: PBMCs. This clonotype originated in a woman aged 18-29 years in good health. The V call is TRBV12-3 or TRBV12-4, the J call TRBJ1-1, with TRBD1 matching over 11 bases. CDR3 residues: CASRTGTGGTEAFF. The CDR3 DNA is TGTGCCAGCCGTACCGGGACAGGGGGAACTGAAGCTTTCTTT.